This TCR beta chain was documented in a study of spatial heterogeneity in lung cancer. Time point specified: sample taken at primary tumor resection. Unsorted whole RNA from tumor, nontumor lung or frozen PBMC underwent sequencing. Using its own MiXCR run on the 5' RACE reads, TCRdb lists one record per CDR3 protein. The sample carries about 45,000 distinct CDR3 sequences, about 11% recorded once. This clonotype was picked up many times. CDR3 length: 14 amino acids. V trimming: 5 bases; J trimming: 6 bases; junction bases outside the gene matches: 5. Germline V lookup: CDR1 SGHTA, CDR2 FQGNSA. V usage is TRBV7-2 and J usage is TRBJ2-1; 9 bases fit TRBD2. The input for sequencing was PBMCs, taken at surgery. This sequence was found in a female donor with early-stage non-small cell lung cancer. The CDR3 nucleotides read TGTGCCAGCAGCCCGGGACTAGCCGGCAATGAGCAGTTCTTC. Its protein is CASSPGLAGNEQFF.